This TCR beta chain was sequenced in a study of OX40 agonist ivuxolimab in advanced cancers. Study findings and constraints: At 0.1-3.0 mg/kg, partial responders had clonal expansion among the lowest observed. Still undetermined is the antigen specificity of the expanded peripheral T cells.

Points on this clone: The antigen is undetermined.

Clones were sequenced by immunoSEQ multiplex PCR, and TCRdb holds only the in-frame ones, with some missing. The sample has around 76,000 clones, 65% to 90% seen once; the top ten hold 0.9% to 1.4%. At cycle 4 day 1, cycle 7 day 1, and baseline, blood was sampled. Germline V gives CDR1 MNHNY, CDR2 SVGAGI (reference sequence). CDR3 size: 13 residues. J was trimmed by 3 bases and V by 6 bases; bases with no gene match: 4. The rearrangement links TRBV6-6 to TRBJ1-2; 7 positions match TRBD1. This TCR came from an adult with an advanced solid tumor such as melanoma, head and neck, liver or kidney cancer. Sequenced here: CD4+ or CD8+ T cells sorted from blood, sampled in a trial of the OX40 agonist ivuxolimab. CDR3 coding DNA: TGTGCCAGCAGCCGACAGGGCGACTATGGCTACACCTTC. Its translation is CASSRQGDYGYTF.